The clone carrying this TCR beta chain was recorded a few times. What it recognizes is unknown. J was trimmed by 8 bases and V by 2 bases; bases with no gene match: 2. CDR1 is MNHNS, CDR2 SASEGT, per germline. The CDR3 runs 13 residues. These data originate in a study of T cell repertoires in cytomegalovirus infection. Study context: Recently described HLA-C-restricted plus well-studied HLA-B-restricted CMV epitopes were used. A matching HLA type, together with CMV infection, was signaled by public TCR beta signatures.

Using its own MiXCR run on the reads, TCRdb lists one record per CDR3 protein. The sample shows hundreds of thousands of distinct CDR3 sequences, 30% to 35% of them seen only once. Notes on the study in general: CMV-specific TCR beta clonotypes restricted by HLA-C were the ones dominating the ex vivo response.

The sample in question was cultured PBMCs, obtained from culture after CMV antigen stimulation. The sequence was collected from a human donor in good health (CMV status not recorded). Some clones in this sample may be carry-over from other donors' samples. J is TRBJ2-1 and V is TRBV6-1, with 8 bases fitting TRBD1. The chain's CDR3 is CASSEQGAHEQFF. In DNA, the CDR3 is TGTGCCAGCAGTGAACAGGGGGCCCATGAGCAGTTCTTC.